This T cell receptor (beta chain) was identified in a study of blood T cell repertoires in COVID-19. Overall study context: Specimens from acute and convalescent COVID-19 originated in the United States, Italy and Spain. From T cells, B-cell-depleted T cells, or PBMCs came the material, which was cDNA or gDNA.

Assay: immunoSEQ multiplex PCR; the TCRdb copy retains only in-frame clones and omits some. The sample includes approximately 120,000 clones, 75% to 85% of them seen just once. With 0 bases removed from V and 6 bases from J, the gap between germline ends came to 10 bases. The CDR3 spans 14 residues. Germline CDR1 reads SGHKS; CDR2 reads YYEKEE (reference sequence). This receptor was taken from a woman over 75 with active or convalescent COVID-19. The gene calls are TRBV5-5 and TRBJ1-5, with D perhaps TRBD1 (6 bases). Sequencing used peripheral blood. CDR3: CASSLGGGPQPQHF. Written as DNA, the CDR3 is TGTGCCAGCAGCTTGGGTGGGGGCCCTCAGCCCCAGCATTTT.